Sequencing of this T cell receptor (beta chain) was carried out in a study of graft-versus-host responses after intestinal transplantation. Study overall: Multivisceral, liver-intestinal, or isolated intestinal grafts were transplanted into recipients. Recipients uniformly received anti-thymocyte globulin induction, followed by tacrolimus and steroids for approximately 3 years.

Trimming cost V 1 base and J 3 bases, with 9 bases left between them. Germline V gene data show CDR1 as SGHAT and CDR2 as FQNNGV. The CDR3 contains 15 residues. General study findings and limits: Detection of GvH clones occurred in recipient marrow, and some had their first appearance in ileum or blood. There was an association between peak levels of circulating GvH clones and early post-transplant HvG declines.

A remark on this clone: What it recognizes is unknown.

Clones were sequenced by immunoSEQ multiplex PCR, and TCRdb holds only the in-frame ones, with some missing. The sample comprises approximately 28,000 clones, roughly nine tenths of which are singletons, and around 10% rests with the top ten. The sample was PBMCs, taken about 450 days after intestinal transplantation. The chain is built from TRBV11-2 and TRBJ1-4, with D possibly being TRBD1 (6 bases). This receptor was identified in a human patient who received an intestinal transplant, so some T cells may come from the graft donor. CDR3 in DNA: TGTGCCAGCAGCTTAGTGCGGACAGCTAATGAAAAACTGTTTTTT. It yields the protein CASSLVRTANEKLFF.